What follows describes a single T cell receptor (beta chain). It lacks a known antigen. No base-level quality is on record; no much larger clone is a single base apart. The sample contains more than one DNA sequence encoding this CDR3. The data derive from a study of shared clonotypes between healthy human individuals (TCRdb year 2020). Study-level background: Two women and a few men aged 18 to 49 years were included in the cohort. For each donor, three plates each were used for CD4 naive and CD4 memory, two plates were used for CD8 naive, and one plate was used for CD8 memory. The study deeply sequenced blood TCR repertoires of about 5 healthy adults to estimate repertoire size and the extent of clonotype sharing between individuals. To increase sequencing depth and limit assay-specific biases, different laboratories used diverse techniques to prepare libraries and sequence TCR repertoires. Per donor, leukapheresis produced somewhere between about 0.9 and 10 billion PBMCs.

V gives up 3 bases and J gives up 5 bases, and the segment between their germline ends measures 9 bases. The germline V gene supplies CDR1 MNHEY and CDR2 SVGAGI. The CDR3 holds 13 amino acids from the cysteine to the phenylalanine. Only the CDR3 DNA is retained, 39 bases long and in frame from the first base. For the CD8 naive samples, CD45RO-negative cells were positively selected for CCR7, yielding a CD45RA+CCR7+ population from which TemRA cells were excluded. Donors were healthy HIV-negative adults with no recently reported acute infections or vaccinations. Every donor was a Caucasian adult living in Nashville, Tennessee, USA. Blood was obtained by leukapheresis, after which PBMCs were separated by Ficoll-Histopaque density gradient centrifugation and cryopreserved in liquid nitrogen vapor phase. Analytical flow cytometry was used to check the purity and quantity of every magnetically sorted T cell population. From each sorted fraction, genomic DNA was isolated and quantified by UV absorbance on a Nanodrop 2000c.

Paper-wide results and their limitations: Compared with non-shared clonotypes, the clonotypes found in all four sorted-subset donors had higher generation probabilities. Naive subsets generally had larger estimated clonotype richness than memory subsets. Based on pairwise subsampling, the degree of clonotype sharing among donors was expected to be affected by sequencing depth. When several donors were compared, the shared fraction of clonotypes was roughly 4.8% for naive CD4, approximately 3.3% for naive CD8, 2.3% for memory CD4, and about 0.36% for memory CD8. Sampling was restricted to blood, and TCR repertoires in tissues likely differ from the TCR repertoires found in blood. The small number of donors limited the genetic and exposure-history diversity represented. Incomplete sequencing was indicated by rarefaction of sorted-subset datasets, despite the large sequencing depth.

Using the deep immunoSEQ assay, multiplex PCR amplified TCR CDR3 regions from genomic DNA. For each cell subset, the extracted genomic DNA was distributed evenly across all wells of several immunoSEQ 96-well plates, and each plate served as one replicate. For sorted subsets, 200 to 250 ng genomic DNA, equal to 30,000 to 35,000 T cell genomes, was loaded into each replicate PCR. Purified libraries were quantified with a Qubit 3.0 fluorometer, sized on a Bioanalyzer 2100, and re-quantified with the KAPA Library Quantification kit. Every immunoSEQ 96-well plate was sequenced on a dedicated single-read 150-cycle Illumina NextSeq 550 flow cell. On the authors' methods: Because the immunoSEQ output included only junctional sequences and no quality scores, the filtering could not be the same as the filtering used for full-length reads. To assign V/J genes and CDR3, sequences were annotated using PyIR, a Python wrapper for IgBLAST v1.9, with IMGT germline references. Reads with weak V/J assignments (E-value above 1e-6), missing CDR3, stop codons, out-of-frame junctions, or ambiguous translated residues were removed. A V3J clonotype was defined by an identical inferred V gene, J gene, and CDR3 amino acid sequence. Percentage overlap between repertoires was calculated by dividing the number of shared unique clonotypes by the size of the smaller repertoire. Richness of each repertoire was evaluated using RTK rarefaction, the Chao1 estimator, and Recon v2.1 estimates of unobserved clonotypes. OLGA was used to compute generation probabilities for all TCRbeta clonotypes that the gDNA method yielded from a handful of donors. Entries here come from immuneACCESS through TCRdb and include only in-frame sequences with V and J called. Some clones fail to appear in such tables; in the studies checked, an unresolved V gene covers under half of the shortfall, and the cause of the remainder is unknown. The DNA was the basis for D and trimming; V, J and clone size are from that table. The sample data list about 2 million clones, and about 94% of these were observed just once. Roughly 1.1% of the sample goes to the ten largest clones.

Sequenced: naive CD8+ T cells sorted from blood. The sample's cell subset or site label, decoded: CD45RA+CCR7+. The source of this sequence is a young man in good health. The chain is assembled from TRBV6-5 and TRBJ2-3; confidence is insufficient to name the D gene. The CDR3 reads CASSYGLGDTQYF. Read as DNA, the sequence is TGTGCCAGCAGTTATGGTTTAGGAGATACGCAGTATTTT.